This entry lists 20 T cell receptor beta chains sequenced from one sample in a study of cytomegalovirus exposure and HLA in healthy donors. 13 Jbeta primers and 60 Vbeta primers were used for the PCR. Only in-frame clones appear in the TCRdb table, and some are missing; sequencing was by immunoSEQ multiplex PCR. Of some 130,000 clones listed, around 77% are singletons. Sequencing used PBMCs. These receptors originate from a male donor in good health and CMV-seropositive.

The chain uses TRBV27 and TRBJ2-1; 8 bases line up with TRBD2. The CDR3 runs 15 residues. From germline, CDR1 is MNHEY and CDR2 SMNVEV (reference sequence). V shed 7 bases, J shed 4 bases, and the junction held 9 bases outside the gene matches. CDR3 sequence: CASNERGFLYNEQFF. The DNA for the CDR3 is TGTGCCAGCAATGAGCGGGGGTTCCTTTACAATGAGCAGTTCTTC.

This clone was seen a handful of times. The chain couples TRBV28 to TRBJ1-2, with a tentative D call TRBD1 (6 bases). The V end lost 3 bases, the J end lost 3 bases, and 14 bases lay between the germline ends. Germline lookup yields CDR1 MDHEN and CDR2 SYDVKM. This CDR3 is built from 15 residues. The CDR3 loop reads CASSFLDDRYYGYTF. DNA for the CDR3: TGTGCCAGCAGTTTCTTAGACGACAGGTACTATGGCTACACCTTC.

CDR3 sequence reads: CASSLDPGMVNNEQFF. CDR3 coding DNA: TGCGCCAGCAGCTTGGATCCGGGAATGGTAAACAATGAGCAGTTCTTC. V gene TRBV5-1 combines with J gene TRBJ2-1; D is possibly TRBD2 (5 bases). The CDR3 loop spans 16 amino acids. The germline CDR1 and CDR2 sequences are SGHRS and YFSETQ. With 0 bases removed from V and 5 bases from J, the gap between germline ends came to 15 bases. Together with reference TRBV5-1 and TRBJ2-1, the CDR3 gives the full variable domain: KAGVTQTPRYLIKTRGQQVTLSCSPISGHRSVSWYQQTPGQGLQFLFEYFSETQRNKGNFPGRFSGRQFSNSRSEMNVSTLELGDSALYLCASSLDPGMVNNEQFFGPGTRLTVL.

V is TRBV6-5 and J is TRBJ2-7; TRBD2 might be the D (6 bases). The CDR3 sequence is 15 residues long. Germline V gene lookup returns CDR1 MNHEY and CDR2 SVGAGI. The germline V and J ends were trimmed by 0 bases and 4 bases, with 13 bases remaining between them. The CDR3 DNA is TGTGCCAGCAGTTACTCGACGGCGGGGCTGTACGAGCAGTACTTC. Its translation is CASSYSTAGLYEQYF.

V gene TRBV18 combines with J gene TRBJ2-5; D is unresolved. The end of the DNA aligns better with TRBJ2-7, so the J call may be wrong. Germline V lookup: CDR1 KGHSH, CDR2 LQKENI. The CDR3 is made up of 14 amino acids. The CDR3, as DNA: TGTGCCAGCTCACCCGCCCCGGCAGACTACGAGCAGTACTTC. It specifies CASSPAPADYEQYF.

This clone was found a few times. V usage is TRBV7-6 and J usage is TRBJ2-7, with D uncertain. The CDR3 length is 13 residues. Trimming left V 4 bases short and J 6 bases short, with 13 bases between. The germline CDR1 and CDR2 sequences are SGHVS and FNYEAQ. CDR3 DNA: TGTGCCAGCAGCTCCAACGTCAATAGCGAGCAGTACTTC. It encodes CASSSNVNSEQYF.

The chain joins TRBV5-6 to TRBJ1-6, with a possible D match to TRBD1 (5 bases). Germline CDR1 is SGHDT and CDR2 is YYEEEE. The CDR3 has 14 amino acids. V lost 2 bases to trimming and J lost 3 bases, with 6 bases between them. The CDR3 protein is CASSLQVYNSPLHF. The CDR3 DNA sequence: TGTGCCAGCAGCTTACAGGTCTATAATTCACCCCTCCACTTT.

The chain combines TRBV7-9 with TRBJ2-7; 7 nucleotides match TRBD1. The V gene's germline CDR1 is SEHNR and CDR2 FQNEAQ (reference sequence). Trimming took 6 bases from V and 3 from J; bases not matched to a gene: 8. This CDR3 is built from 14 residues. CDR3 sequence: CASSHGTADYEQYF. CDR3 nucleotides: TGTGCCAGCAGTCACGGGACAGCAGACTACGAGCAGTACTTC.

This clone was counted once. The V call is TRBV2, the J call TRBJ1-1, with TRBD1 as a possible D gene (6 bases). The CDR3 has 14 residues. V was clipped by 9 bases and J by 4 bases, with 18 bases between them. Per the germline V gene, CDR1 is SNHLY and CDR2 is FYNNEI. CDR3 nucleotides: TGTGCCAGTTGCCCCGGGACACCAGTCACTGAAGCTTTCTTT. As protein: CASCPGTPVTEAFF.

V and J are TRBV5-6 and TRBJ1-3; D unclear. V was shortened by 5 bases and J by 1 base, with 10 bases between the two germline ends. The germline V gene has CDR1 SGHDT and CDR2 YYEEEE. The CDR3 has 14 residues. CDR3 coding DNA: TGTGCCAGCAGTCCGGAGCAATCTGGAAACACCATATATTTT. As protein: CASSPEQSGNTIYF. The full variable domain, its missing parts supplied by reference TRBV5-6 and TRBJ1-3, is DAGVTQSPTHLIKTRGQQVTLRCSPKSGHDTVSWYQQALGQGPQFIFQYYEEEERQRGNFPDRFSGHQFPNYSSELNVNALLLGDSALYLCASSPEQSGNTIYFGEGSWLTVV.

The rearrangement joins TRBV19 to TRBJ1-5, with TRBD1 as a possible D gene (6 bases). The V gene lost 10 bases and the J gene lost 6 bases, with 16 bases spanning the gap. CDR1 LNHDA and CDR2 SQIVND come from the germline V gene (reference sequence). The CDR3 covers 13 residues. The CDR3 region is CATSGALGQPQHF. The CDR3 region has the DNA TGTGCCACCTCAGGGGCTTTGGGTCAGCCCCAGCATTTT.

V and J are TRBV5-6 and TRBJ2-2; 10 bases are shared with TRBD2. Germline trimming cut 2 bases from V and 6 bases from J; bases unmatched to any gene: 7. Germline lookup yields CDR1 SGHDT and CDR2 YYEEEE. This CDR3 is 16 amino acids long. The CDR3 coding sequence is TGTGCCAGCAGCTTAACAGCGGGGGGGCCCCCCGGGGAGCTGTTTTTT. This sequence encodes CASSLTAGGPPGELFF.

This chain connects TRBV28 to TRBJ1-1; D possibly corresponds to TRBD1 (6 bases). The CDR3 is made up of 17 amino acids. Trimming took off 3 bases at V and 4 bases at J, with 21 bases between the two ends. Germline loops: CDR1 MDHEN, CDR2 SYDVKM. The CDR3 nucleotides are TGTGCCAGCAGTTTGCAGGGGAGCCTGACAGGAAGCACTGAAGCTTTCTTT. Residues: CASSLQGSLTGSTEAFF.

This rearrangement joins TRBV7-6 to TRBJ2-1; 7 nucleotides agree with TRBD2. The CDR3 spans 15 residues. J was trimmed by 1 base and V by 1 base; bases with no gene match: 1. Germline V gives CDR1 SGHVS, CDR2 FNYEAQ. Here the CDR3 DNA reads TGTGCCAGCAGCTTAGGTAGCGGGTCCTACAATGAGCAGTTCTTC. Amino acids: CASSLGSGSYNEQFF.

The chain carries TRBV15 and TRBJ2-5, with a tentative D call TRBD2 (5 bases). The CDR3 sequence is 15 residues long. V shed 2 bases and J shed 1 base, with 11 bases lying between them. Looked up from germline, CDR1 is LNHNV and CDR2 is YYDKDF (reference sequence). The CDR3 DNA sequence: TGTGCCACCAGCAGATTAGACGGGGTCCAAGAGACCCAGTACTTC. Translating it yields CATSRLDGVQETQYF.

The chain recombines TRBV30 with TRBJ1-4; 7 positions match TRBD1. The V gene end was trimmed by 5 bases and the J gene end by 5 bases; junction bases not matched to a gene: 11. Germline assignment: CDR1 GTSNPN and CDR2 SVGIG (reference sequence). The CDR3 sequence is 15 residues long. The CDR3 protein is CAWGDSTLENEKLFF. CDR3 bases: TGTGCCTGGGGGGACAGCACCTTAGAAAATGAAAAACTGTTTTTT.

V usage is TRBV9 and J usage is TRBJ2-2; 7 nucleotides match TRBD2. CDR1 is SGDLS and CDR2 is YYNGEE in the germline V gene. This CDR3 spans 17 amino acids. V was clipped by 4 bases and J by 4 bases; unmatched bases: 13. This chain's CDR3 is CASSSSGTPGSTGELFF. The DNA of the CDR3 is TGTGCCAGCAGCTCCAGCGGGACCCCTGGGAGCACCGGGGAGCTGTTTTTT.

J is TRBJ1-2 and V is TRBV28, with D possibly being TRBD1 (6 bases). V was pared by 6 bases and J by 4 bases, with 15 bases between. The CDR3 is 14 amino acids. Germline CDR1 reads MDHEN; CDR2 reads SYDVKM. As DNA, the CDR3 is TGTGCCAGCAGAGTTCTCAGGGGCGCCTATGGCTACACCTTC. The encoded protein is CASRVLRGAYGYTF.

The CDR3 reads CASSYGGGQPQHF. The DNA of the CDR3 is TGTGCCAGCAGTTACGGGGGGGGGCAGCCCCAGCATTTT. The gene calls are TRBV6-6 and TRBJ1-5, with a tentative D call TRBD1 (5 bases). Germline CDR1 is MNHNY and CDR2 is SVGAGI (reference sequence). V lost 2 bases to trimming and J lost 7 bases, with 9 bases between them. This CDR3 contains 13 residues.

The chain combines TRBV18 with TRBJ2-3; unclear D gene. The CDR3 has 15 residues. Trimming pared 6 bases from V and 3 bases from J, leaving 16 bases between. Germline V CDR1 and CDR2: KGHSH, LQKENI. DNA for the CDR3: TGTGCCAGCTCGGATCTCCTAGACGCGACAGATACGCAGTATTTT. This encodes CASSDLLDATDTQYF.